The 27 T cell receptor beta chains listed next were all sequenced from one sample in a study of molecular identifiers for immune sequencing clone quantification. TCRdb analysed the PCR reads with MiXCR anew, one entry per CDR3 protein. The table has about 640,000 distinct CDR3 sequences, just under 20% seen once. Sequencing used naive CD8+ T cells from blood, with Jurkat cell RNA spiked in. The subset was: FACS-sorted CD8+CD4-CCR7+CD45RA+ naive T cells. These receptors were collected from a human donor in good health. Some libraries in this study had Jurkat cell RNA spiked in.

The table lists this clonotype with many counts. The gene calls are TRBV6-5 and TRBJ2-5, with 11 bases that match TRBD1. The CDR3 contains 14 residues. Germline trimming cut 6 bases from V and 4 bases from J; bases unmatched to any gene: 4. Germline V gene data show CDR1 as MNHEY and CDR2 as SVGAGI. CDR3 bases: TGTGCCAGCAGGGACAGGGGGCCTCGAGAGACCCAGTACTTC. This encodes CASRDRGPRETQYF.

At least ten counts were recorded for this clonotype. The chain joins TRBV20-1 to TRBJ2-7; 9 nucleotides agree with TRBD2. J gave up 5 bases and V 5 bases, and 4 bases lay outside the gene matches. The germline V gene has CDR1 DFQATT and CDR2 SNEGSKA (reference sequence). CDR3 length: 12 amino acids. In nucleotides, the CDR3 is TGCAGTGCTCAGGGACTAGCCCACGAGCAGTACTTC. Translating gives CSAQGLAHEQYF.

This clonotype was recorded many times. This chain joins TRBV18 and TRBJ1-4; TRBD1 aligns across 8 bases. The CDR3 is 19 amino acids. Looked up from germline, CDR1 is KGHSH and CDR2 is LQKENI. V dropped 1 base and J dropped 0; count of bases not matched to a gene: 10. The CDR3 DNA is TGTGCCAGCTCACCACAAGACAGGGGCGGATACCCAACTAATGAAAAACTGTTTTTT. Its protein is CASSPQDRGGYPTNEKLFF.

The V gene is TRBV12-3 or TRBV12-4, the J gene TRBJ2-3; D remains ambiguous. V was shortened by 6 bases and J by 5 bases, with 12 bases between the two germline ends. The CDR3 extends over 13 amino acids. The CDR3 nucleotides read TGTGCCAGCAGCCATTGTGTGGGAGATACGCAGTATTTT. The encoded protein is CASSHCVGDTQYF.

This clonotype appeared many times. The J gene is TRBJ1-1, the V gene TRBV9, with D possibly being TRBD1 (5 bases). Trimming pared 0 bases from V and 0 bases from J, leaving 18 bases between. CDR1 and CDR2 (germline): SGDLS, YYNGEE. The CDR3 runs 18 residues. The CDR3 nucleotides are TGTGCCAGCAGCGTAGCCCCCCTGGGCCAGGGATTGAACACTGAAGCTTTCTTT. As protein: CASSVAPLGQGLNTEAFF. Full variable domain (rest looked up from reference TRBV9 and TRBJ1-1): DSGVTQTPKHLITATGQRVTLRCSPRSGDLSVYWYQQSLDQGLQFLIQYYNGEERAKGNILERFSAQQFPDLHSELNLSSLELGDSALYFCASSVAPLGQGLNTEAFFGQGTRLTVV.

The chain employs TRBV27 and TRBJ1-4; possibly TRBD1 for D (6 bases). Germline V gene lookup returns CDR1 MNHEY and CDR2 SMNVEV (reference sequence). This CDR3 comprises 17 residues. Trimming stripped 4 bases from V and 3 bases from J, with 18 bases between. The CDR3 region is CASSSHRVSQPNEKLFF. The CDR3 DNA follows: TGTGCCAGCAGTTCTCACAGGGTCTCTCAACCTAATGAAAAACTGTTTTTT.

This clonotype was detected only a few times. The V and J genes are TRBV6-5 and TRBJ1-6, with D perhaps matching TRBD1 (5 bases). CDR3 size: 16 residues. Trimming stripped 7 bases from V and 9 bases from J, with 22 bases between. Germline V gene data show CDR1 as MNHEY and CDR2 as SVGAGI. The CDR3 DNA reads TGTGCCAGCACTCCCTCAAGGGGACTTGAGGGTTCACCCCTCCACTTT. Protein product: CASTPSRGLEGSPLHF.

The sample holds many counts of this clonotype. The gene calls are TRBV20-1 and TRBJ2-3; D unclear. V was cut by 6 bases and J by 2 bases, with 15 bases left in between. Germline V gene sequence: CDR1 DFQATT, CDR2 SNEGSKA (reference sequence). The CDR3 consists of 14 residues. The CDR3 spells CSANIPMYTDTQYF. In nucleotides, the CDR3 is TGCAGTGCCAATATACCCATGTACACAGATACGCAGTATTTT.

Turning to this clonotype: A much more abundant neighbour one base away suggests this may be a read error. This chain joins TRBV20-1 and TRBJ2-3; D perhaps matches TRBD2 (6 bases). The CDR3 spans 13 residues. Germline CDR1 and CDR2: DFQATT and SNEGSKA (reference sequence). CDR3: CSAWDFSTDTRYF. DNA of the CDR3: TGCAGCGCTTGGGACTTTAGCACAGATACGCGGTATTTT.

This clonotype has a handful of counts. The chain carries TRBV5-6 and TRBJ2-5, with D perhaps matching TRBD2 (5 bases). CDR1 is SGHDT, CDR2 YYEEEE, per germline. This CDR3 is built from 14 residues. Between the trimmed V and J ends, which lost 3 bases and 7 bases, there was a span of 16 bases. The CDR3 sequence is CASSSTELRGTQYF. CDR3 in DNA: TGTGCCAGCAGCTCAACAGAACTCCGGGGGACCCAGTACTTC.

This clonotype occurred many times. The CDR3 is CASSWTGLGETQYF. Here the CDR3 DNA reads TGCGCCAGCAGCTGGACGGGTTTGGGAGAGACCCAGTACTTC. The chain couples TRBV5-1 to TRBJ2-5, with D unclear. V was pared by 3 bases and J by 4 bases, with 13 bases between. Germline CDR1 is SGHRS and CDR2 is YFSETQ. The CDR3 runs 14 residues.

In regard to this clonotype: This may be a read error: a much more frequent sequence differs by one nucleotide. The J gene is TRBJ1-2, the V gene TRBV7-9, with D unclear. The V end was cut by 6 bases, the J end by 4 bases, with 21 bases between. The CDR3 runs to 16 residues. CDR1 SEHNR and CDR2 FQNEAQ come from the germline V gene (reference sequence). The CDR3 nucleotides are TGTGCCAGCAGTCAAGTGGGTAAAGCCACTAGCTATGGCTACACCTTC. Residues: CASSQVGKATSYGYTF. The whole variable domain, remainder taken from reference TRBV7-9 and TRBJ1-2, is DTGVSQNPRHKITKRGQNVTFRCDPISEHNRLYWYRQTLGQGPEFLTYFQNEAQLEKSRLLSDRFSAERPKGSFSTLEIQRTEQGDSAMYLCASSQVGKATSYGYTFGSGTRLTVV.

The table lists this clonotype with many counts. This chain connects TRBV6-5 to TRBJ1-6; 9 bases line up with TRBD1. Trimming at V came to 6 bases and at J to 6 bases, leaving 6 bases not matched to a gene. This CDR3 region has 15 residues. The germline CDR1 and CDR2 sequences are MNHEY and SVGAGI. CDR3 DNA: TGTGCCAGCAGAATAATGGGACAGGGTAATTCACCCCTCCACTTT. It translates to CASRIMGQGNSPLHF.

This clonotype has only a few counts. This sequence joins TRBV6-6 and TRBJ2-1; D possibly corresponds to TRBD2 (6 bases). V gave up 0 bases and J gave up 5 bases, with 20 bases separating them. The CDR3 extends over 18 amino acids. Germline values: CDR1 MNHNY, CDR2 SVGAGI (reference sequence). Here the CDR3 DNA reads TGTGCCAGCAGTTACTCGATCCCGGTTGGGGGGTTAGACAATGAGCAGTTCTTC. Its translation: CASSYSIPVGGLDNEQFF.

Regarding this clonotype: Possible read error: a much larger clone is one base away. The J gene is TRBJ2-3, the V gene TRBV11-2; D call uncertain. Per the germline V gene, CDR1 is SGHAT and CDR2 is FQNNGV. The length of the CDR3 is 16 residues. The CDR3 reads CASSLSRASQTDTLYF. CDR3 in DNA: TGTGCCAGCAGCTTAAGTCGGGCCTCCCAAACAGATACGCTGTATTTT.

This clonotype was observed many times. CDR3 DNA: TGTGCCTGGAGTTGGGACAGGGGAAATGAGCAGTTCTTC. Translated, it gives CAWSWDRGNEQFF. The chain links TRBV30 to TRBJ2-1; TRBD1 agrees at 10 bases. The germline gives CDR1 GTSNPN, CDR2 SVGIG (reference sequence). V was pared by 2 bases and J by 7 bases, with 2 bases of the junction left unmatched. This CDR3 contains 13 residues.

This clonotype appeared many times. The chain is built from TRBV6-1 and TRBJ2-7; D is unresolved. The CDR3 sequence is 14 residues long. The ends were cut back, 2 bases at V and 4 bases at J, with 12 bases in the middle. Germline values: CDR1 MNHNS, CDR2 SASEGT. CDR3 DNA sequence: TGTGCCAGCAGTGAATACTGGGCCGTGTACGAGCAGTACTTC. Protein product: CASSEYWAVYEQYF.

The sample holds many counts of this clonotype. CDR3: CASSQGGAGVTDTQYF. CDR3 sequence (DNA): TGCGCCAGCAGCCAAGGGGGGGCGGGGGTCACAGATACGCAGTATTTT. V is TRBV4-1 and J is TRBJ2-3; D perhaps matches TRBD2 (7 bases). The CDR3 runs to 16 residues. Germline-derived CDR1 and CDR2 are MGHRA and YSYEKL. Trimming removed 1 base at V and 2 bases at J, with 13 bases between.

This clonotype was seen many times. The chain employs TRBV12-3 or TRBV12-4 and TRBJ1-2; D is undetermined. The germline V and J ends were trimmed by 2 bases and 5 bases, with 9 bases remaining between them. This CDR3 has 13 amino acids. CDR3 bases: TGTGCCAGCAGTTTATATGCAGTATATGGCTACACCTTC. It translates to CASSLYAVYGYTF.

This clonotype was seen at least ten times. The gene calls are TRBV29-1 and TRBJ2-7; no firm D call. Germline CDR1 SQVTM, CDR2 ANQGSEA. The CDR3 length is 11 residues. Trimming stripped 3 bases from V and 6 bases from J, with 9 bases between. CDR3 loop: CSVDFRGEQYF. The CDR3 bases are TGCAGCGTTGACTTTAGAGGCGAGCAGTACTTC.

This clonotype appeared many times. This rearrangement joins TRBV7-9 to TRBJ2-7; the match to TRBD1 covers 8 bases. This CDR3 spans 16 amino acids. After removal of 5 bases from V and 0 bases from J, the junction contained 9 bases not matched to a gene. Germline V gives CDR1 SEHNR, CDR2 FQNEAQ (reference sequence). This chain's CDR3 is CASSPPRTGPSYEQYF. The DNA of the CDR3 is TGTGCCAGCAGCCCCCCACGGACAGGGCCCTCCTACGAGCAGTACTTC.

This clonotype appeared many times. The chain carries TRBV13 and TRBJ2-6; D not certain. The CDR3 spans 16 residues. Germline V gives CDR1 PRHDT, CDR2 FYEKMQ (reference sequence). Between the trimmed V and J ends, which lost 4 bases and 1 base, there was a span of 11 bases. The CDR3, as DNA: TGTGCCAGCAGCTCACGACAAGTTTCTGGGGCCAACGTCCTGACTTTC. Translation: CASSSRQVSGANVLTF.

V is TRBV30 and J is TRBJ2-2, with D possibly matching TRBD1 (6 bases). V lost 1 base and J 7 bases, leaving 13 bases between the germline ends. Per germline, CDR1 GTSNPN and CDR2 SVGIG (reference sequence). The CDR3 covers 14 residues. CDR3 DNA: TGTGCCTGGAGTGACAGAACAGGGTTCGGGGAGCTGTTTTTT. Protein: CAWSDRTGFGELFF. Variable domain in full (rest from reference TRBV30 and TRBJ2-2): SQTIHQWPATLVQPVGSPLSLECTVEGTSNPNLYWYRQAAGRGLQLLFYSVGIGQISSEVPQNLSASRPQDRQFILSSKKLLLSDSGFYLCAWSDRTGFGELFFGEGSRLTVL.

This clonotype was seen ten or more times. The rearrangement uses TRBV7-9 and TRBJ2-7; TRBD1 might be the D (6 bases). This CDR3 has 14 amino acids. The ends were cut back, 0 bases at V and 4 bases at J, with 10 bases in the middle. Germline V gene data show CDR1 as SEHNR and CDR2 as FQNEAQ (reference sequence). CDR3: CASSLAVGAYEQYF. The CDR3 DNA sequence: TGTGCCAGCAGCTTAGCTGTGGGGGCGTACGAGCAGTACTTC. The variable domain in full, completed from reference TRBV7-9 and TRBJ2-7, reads DTGVSQNPRHKITKRGQNVTFRCDPISEHNRLYWYRQTLGQGPEFLTYFQNEAQLEKSRLLSDRFSAERPKGSFSTLEIQRTEQGDSAMYLCASSLAVGAYEQYFGPGTRLTVT.

This clonotype was recorded a few times. This chain links TRBV12-3 or TRBV12-4 with TRBJ2-5; 12 bases map to TRBD1. V trimming: 7 bases; J trimming: 5 bases; junction bases outside the gene matches: 5. This CDR3 comprises 14 residues. The CDR3 loop is CASIRDRGHETQYF. The CDR3, as DNA: TGTGCCAGCATCCGGGACAGGGGGCACGAGACCCAGTACTTC.

This clonotype was found many times. The chain is built from TRBV6-4 and TRBJ1-1; D uncertain. V shed 4 bases and J shed 1 base, with 7 bases lying between them. The germline CDR1 and CDR2 sequences are MRHNA and SNTAGT. The CDR3 runs 13 residues. The CDR3 loop reads CASSAHANTEAFF. CDR3 coding DNA: TGTGCCAGCAGTGCACATGCGAACACTGAAGCTTTCTTT.

This clonotype has a count of ten or more. The rearrangement joins TRBV7-9 to TRBJ1-1; maybe TRBD1 (6 bases). From germline, CDR1 is SEHNR and CDR2 FQNEAQ (reference sequence). V lost 5 bases to trimming and J lost 3 bases, with 13 bases between them. The CDR3 contains 14 residues. This CDR3 is CASSLVNRDTEAFF. CDR3 bases: TGTGCCAGCAGCCTAGTTAACAGGGACACTGAAGCTTTCTTT.